These T cell receptor beta chains were read from a single sample in a study of blood T cells in healthy people across ages. One entry per CDR3 protein results from TCRdb running MiXCR on the 5' RACE reads. The table lists approximately 800,000 distinct CDR3 sequences, roughly 26% of them singletons. The same specimen was also included in a second study, on T cells of mothers and their children.

The material sequenced was blood. These receptors all come from a boy younger than 18 in good health. Each CDR3 is given with its conserved first and last residue. Fields, in order: clone size, J gene, D gene, V gene, CDR3 DNA, CDR3 protein. The D gene is left open where the match is weak. The size field is filled for only some rows; it gives once, few, many or a size class.

size: NA; J: TRBJ2-1; D: NA; V: TRBV12-3/TRBV12-4; DNA: TGTGCCAGCAGTGGGGGCCAAACTAGGCGCAATGAGCAGTTCTTC; CDR3: CASSGGQTRRNEQFF
size: NA; J: TRBJ1-2; D: NA; V: TRBV7-9; DNA: TGTGCCAGCAGCTCATCAGGGGACTTCTATGGCTACACCTTC; CDR3: CASSSSGDFYGYTF
size: few; J: TRBJ2-7; D: TRBD1; V: TRBV10-3; DNA: TGTGCCATCAGTGCAAGGGGACAGGGGGCAACCTACGAGCAGTACTTC; CDR3: CAISARGQGATYEQYF
size: few; J: TRBJ1-5; D: NA; V: TRBV6-5; DNA: TGTGCCAGCAGTTACAGTCCTAATAGCAGTCAGCCCCAGCATTTT; CDR3: CASSYSPNSSQPQHF
size: NA; J: TRBJ2-5; D: TRBD2; V: TRBV6-1; DNA: TGTGCCAGCAGTCCCCTCGGGGTAGCGGGGCTCCAAGAGACCCAGTACTTC; CDR3: CASSPLGVAGLQETQYF
size: NA; J: TRBJ2-7; D: NA; V: TRBV29-1; DNA: TGCAGCGTTGCGAGCCAAAGTCCTTACGAGCAGTACTTC; CDR3: CSVASQSPYEQYF
size: NA; J: TRBJ1-2; D: TRBD1; V: TRBV20-1; DNA: TGCAGTGCCAGGACAGGAAGCAACTATGGCTACACCTTC; CDR3: CSARTGSNYGYTF
size: NA; J: TRBJ1-2; D: NA; V: TRBV29-1; DNA: TGCAGCGTCCCCGGCAGGGGAGGAGATGGCTACACCTTC; CDR3: CSVPGRGGDGYTF
size: NA; J: TRBJ2-5; D: TRBD1; V: TRBV5-1; DNA: TGCGCCAGCAGCCAGACAGGGGTCCAAGAGACCCAGTACTTC; CDR3: CASSQTGVQETQYF
size: few; J: TRBJ2-7; D: NA; V: TRBV20-1; DNA: TGCAGTGCTAGAGGGCGGAGAACCTACGAGCAGTACTTC; CDR3: CSARGRRTYEQYF
size: few; J: TRBJ1-4; D: TRBD1; V: TRBV10-2; DNA: TGCGCCAGCAGAGGCATATACAGGGGGAAGGGGTTTTTT; CDR3: CASRGIYRGKGFF
size: NA; J: TRBJ2-1; D: NA; V: TRBV4-2; DNA: TGTGCCAGCAGCGATGGATCGCCTAATCCAACCGAGCAGTTCTTC; CDR3: CASSDGSPNPTEQFF
size: few; J: TRBJ1-6; D: NA; V: TRBV10-3; DNA: TGTGCCATCAGTGGGGACCTACAGGGATCACCCCTCCACTTT; CDR3: CAISGDLQGSPLHF
size: many; J: TRBJ2-3; D: NA; V: TRBV29-1; DNA: TGCAGCGCCGCGGACGGAGGAATGGCAGATACGCAGTATTTT; CDR3: CSAADGGMADTQYF
size: NA; J: TRBJ2-2; D: TRBD1; V: TRBV5-1; DNA: TGCGCCAGCAGCCGGACAGGGAAGAGGACCGGGGAGCTGTTTTTT; CDR3: CASSRTGKRTGELFF
size: few; J: TRBJ2-7; D: TRBD2; V: TRBV9; DNA: TGTGCCAGCAGCGCAAATAGCGGGGGCCCCAATGAGCAATTCTTC; CDR3: CASSANSGGPNEQFF
size: NA; J: TRBJ1-1; D: NA; V: TRBV7-3; DNA: TGTGCCAGCAGGAGAGACGAGAACACTGAAGCTTTCTTT; CDR3: CASRRDENTEAFF
size: few; J: TRBJ2-5; D: NA; V: TRBV7-2; DNA: TGTGCCAGCGGCGAACAGGGAGGTGGAGAGACCCAGTACTTC; CDR3: CASGEQGGGETQYF
size: NA; J: TRBJ2-2; D: NA; V: TRBV15; DNA: TGTGCCACCAGCAGTGGGCGTTCCACCGGGGAGCTGTTTTTT; CDR3: CATSSGRSTGELFF
size: NA; J: TRBJ2-7; D: TRBD2; V: TRBV5-1; DNA: TGCGCCAGCAGCTTGGCCTATGGGGAGGGGAGCTCCTACGAGCAGTACTTC; CDR3: CASSLAYGEGSSYEQYF
size: NA; J: TRBJ1-2; D: NA; V: TRBV10-3; DNA: TGTGCCATCAGTGAGTTGGAGGAATCGGGCTACACCTTC; CDR3: CAISELEESGYTF
size: few; J: TRBJ1-2; D: TRBD1; V: TRBV5-1; DNA: TGCGCCAGCACTCCGGGACAGAACTATGGCTACACCTTC; CDR3: CASTPGQNYGYTF
size: few; J: TRBJ1-4; D: TRBD1; V: TRBV4-2; DNA: TGTGCCAGCAGCCAGCCGGACAGGGATAATGAAAAACTGTTTTTT; CDR3: CASSQPDRDNEKLFF
size: NA; J: TRBJ2-4; D: TRBD1; V: TRBV29-1; DNA: TGCAGCGTTGGAGAGGGGGCAAACATTCAGTACTTC; CDR3: CSVGEGANIQYF
size: NA; J: TRBJ1-6; D: NA; V: TRBV20-1; DNA: TGCAGTGCTAGAGCCAAGACAGGACCCAATTCACCCCTCCACTTT; CDR3: CSARAKTGPNSPLHF
size: NA; J: TRBJ2-5; D: NA; V: TRBV12-3/TRBV12-4; DNA: TGTGCCAGCAGTCACCGGGACGGTGAAGAGACCCAGTACTTC; CDR3: CASSHRDGEETQYF
size: NA; J: TRBJ2-5; D: TRBD2; V: TRBV9; DNA: TGTGCCAGCAGCCCTAACGGACTAGCGGGGACGGAGACCCAGTACTTC; CDR3: CASSPNGLAGTETQYF
size: NA; J: TRBJ1-2; D: NA; V: TRBV29-1; DNA: TGCAGCGTTGATATCGGGGGGCACTATGGCTACACCTTC; CDR3: CSVDIGGHYGYTF
size: NA; J: TRBJ1-5; D: TRBD1; V: TRBV15; DNA: TGTGCCACCAGCGGAACAGGGGTCGGTCAGCCCCAGCATTTT; CDR3: CATSGTGVGQPQHF
size: few; J: TRBJ2-1; D: TRBD1; V: TRBV5-1; DNA: TGCGCCAGCAGCTCGGGACAGGTCAGCTCCTACAATGAGCAGTTCTTC; CDR3: CASSSGQVSSYNEQFF
size: few; J: TRBJ2-1; D: NA; V: TRBV7-9; DNA: TGTGCCAGCAGCTTAGACCCAATCTATGAGCAGTTCTTC; CDR3: CASSLDPIYEQFF
size: NA; J: TRBJ2-7; D: NA; V: TRBV12-5; DNA: TGTGCTAGTGGTCCCTCCTGGAACGAGCAGTACTTC; CDR3: CASGPSWNEQYF
size: NA; J: TRBJ2-7; D: TRBD1; V: TRBV2; DNA: TGTGCCAGCAGACCGGGACAGCTTATCTACGAGCAGTACTTC; CDR3: CASRPGQLIYEQYF
size: NA; J: TRBJ1-5; D: NA; V: TRBV13; DNA: TGTGCCAGCAGCCCCGGGGGGGGGAGGAGGAATCAGCCCCAGCATTTT; CDR3: CASSPGGGRRNQPQHF
size: NA; J: TRBJ1-5; D: TRBD1; V: TRBV6-2/TRBV6-3; DNA: TGTGCCAGCAGTCACTGGACAGGGGGGAACAATCAGCCCCAGCATTTT; CDR3: CASSHWTGGNNQPQHF
size: few; J: TRBJ2-7; D: NA; V: TRBV29-1; DNA: TGCAGCGTTCTTGCAGGGATGGGAGACGAGCAGTACTTC; CDR3: CSVLAGMGDEQYF
size: few; J: TRBJ1-2; D: NA; V: TRBV20-1; DNA: TGCAGTGCTAGAGATGAAAAAGAAAACTATGGCTACACCTTC; CDR3: CSARDEKENYGYTF
size: NA; J: TRBJ1-2; D: NA; V: TRBV9; DNA: TGTGCCAGCAGCCCCAGGCACCCAAACTATGGCTGCACCTTC; CDR3: CASSPRHPNYGCTF
size: few; J: TRBJ2-3; D: NA; V: TRBV5-1; DNA: TGCGCCAGCAGCCTACAGACTGATTACACAGATACGCAGTATTTT; CDR3: CASSLQTDYTDTQYF
size: NA; J: TRBJ1-1; D: TRBD1; V: TRBV7-9; DNA: TGTGCCAGCAGCCTTCTGACCGACAGGGGTCATGAAGCTTTCTTT; CDR3: CASSLLTDRGHEAFF
size: NA; J: TRBJ1-2; D: NA; V: TRBV29-1; DNA: TGCAGCGCAGCCGACAGGAACTATGGCTACACCTTC; CDR3: CSAADRNYGYTF
size: NA; J: TRBJ2-7; D: NA; V: TRBV11-2; DNA: TGTGCCAGCAGCTTCCGGGACAAGGGTTACGAGCAGTACTTC; CDR3: CASSFRDKGYEQYF
size: NA; J: TRBJ2-4; D: NA; V: TRBV7-8; DNA: TGTGCCAGCAGCTTAGCGGCACTAGCCAAAAACATTCAGTACTTC; CDR3: CASSLAALAKNIQYF
size: few; J: TRBJ1-2; D: NA; V: TRBV4-1; DNA: TGCGCCAGCAGCCAAGAATATGTGAAAAAGAACATCTATGGCTACACCTTC; CDR3: CASSQEYVKKNIYGYTF
size: NA; J: TRBJ1-4; D: NA; V: TRBV6-6; DNA: TGTGCCAGCAGTTACTCGTACGCCGAAAAACTGTTTTTT; CDR3: CASSYSYAEKLFF
size: NA; J: TRBJ1-1; D: NA; V: TRBV6-1; DNA: TGTGCCAGCAGTTTCCTAAGGACAGAAGAAGCTTTCTTT; CDR3: CASSFLRTEEAFF
size: few; J: TRBJ2-1; D: NA; V: TRBV7-2; DNA: TGTGCCAGCAAATATCAGGGCTCGAGCTCCTACAATGAGCAGTTCTTC; CDR3: CASKYQGSSSYNEQFF
size: NA; J: TRBJ2-7; D: NA; V: TRBV2; DNA: TGTGCCAGCAGAGCAAAGGGTTACGAGCAGTACTTC; CDR3: CASRAKGYEQYF
size: few; J: TRBJ1-4; D: NA; V: TRBV9; DNA: TGTGCCAGCAGCGTCTCACCCCAAGGGGGTGAAAAACTGTTTTTT; CDR3: CASSVSPQGGEKLFF
size: NA; J: TRBJ1-1; D: TRBD1; V: TRBV29-1; DNA: TGCAGCGTTGAAGATGAGGGACAGGGCTTGTTTAACACTGAAGCTTTCTTT; CDR3: CSVEDEGQGLFNTEAFF
size: few; J: TRBJ2-7; D: NA; V: TRBV7-2; DNA: TGTGCCAGCAGCTTAGGGGGGGTTCCTTACGAGCAGTGCTTC; CDR3: CASSLGGVPYEQCF
size: few; J: TRBJ2-7; D: NA; V: TRBV18; DNA: TGTGCCAGCTCACCACCCAGTCGGTTATCCGAGCAGTACTTC; CDR3: CASSPPSRLSEQYF
size: NA; J: TRBJ2-3; D: TRBD1; V: TRBV7-6; DNA: TGTGCCAGCAGCCGACGGGGACAGCGCACAGATACGCAGTATTTT; CDR3: CASSRRGQRTDTQYF
size: once; J: TRBJ2-5; D: NA; V: TRBV12-3/TRBV12-4; DNA: TGTGCCAGCAGGTGGGTCGGTCAAGAGACCCAGTACTTC; CDR3: CASRWVGQETQYF
size: few; J: TRBJ2-1; D: NA; V: TRBV7-3; DNA: TGTGCCAGCAGCTTAACCCGGAGTACCTCCTACAATGAGCAGTTCTTC; CDR3: CASSLTRSTSYNEQFF
size: NA; J: TRBJ1-3; D: NA; V: TRBV7-9; DNA: TGTGCCAGCAGTTTATCCCATCTGCCCTCTGGAAACACCATATATTTT; CDR3: CASSLSHLPSGNTIYF
size: few; J: TRBJ1-1; D: NA; V: TRBV7-9; DNA: TGTGCCAGCAGCTTAGGAGTATCAGGTAGCGACACTGAAGCTTTCTTT; CDR3: CASSLGVSGSDTEAFF
size: NA; J: TRBJ2-7; D: NA; V: TRBV7-9; DNA: TGTGCCAGCAGCTTAGTTTCCCGCGAGCAGTACTTC; CDR3: CASSLVSREQYF
size: NA; J: TRBJ2-5; D: NA; V: TRBV6-5; DNA: TGTGCCAGCCGCCTGGGGTCGGCGGCAGAAGAGACCCAGTACTTC; CDR3: CASRLGSAAEETQYF
size: NA; J: TRBJ2-2; D: TRBD1; V: TRBV27; DNA: TGTGCCAGCAGTTCCAGACAGGGGACCGGGGAGCTGTTTTTT; CDR3: CASSSRQGTGELFF